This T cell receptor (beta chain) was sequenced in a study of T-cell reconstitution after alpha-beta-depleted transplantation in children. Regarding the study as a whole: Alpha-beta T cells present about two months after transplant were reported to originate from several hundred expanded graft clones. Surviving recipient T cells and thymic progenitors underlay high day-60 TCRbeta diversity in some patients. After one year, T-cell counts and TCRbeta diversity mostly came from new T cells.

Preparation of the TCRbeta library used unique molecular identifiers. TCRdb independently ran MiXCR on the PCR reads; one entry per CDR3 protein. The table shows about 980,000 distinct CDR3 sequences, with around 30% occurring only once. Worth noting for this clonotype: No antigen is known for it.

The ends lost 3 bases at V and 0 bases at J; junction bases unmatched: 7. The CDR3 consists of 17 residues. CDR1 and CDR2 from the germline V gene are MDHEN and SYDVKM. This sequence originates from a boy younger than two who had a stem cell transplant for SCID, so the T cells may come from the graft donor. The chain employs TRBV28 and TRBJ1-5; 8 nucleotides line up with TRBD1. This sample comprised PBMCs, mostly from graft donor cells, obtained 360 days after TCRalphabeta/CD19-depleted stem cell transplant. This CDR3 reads CASSFQGASYSNQPQHF. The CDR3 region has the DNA TGTGCCAGCAGTTTCCAGGGGGCCTCATATAGCAATCAGCCCCAGCATTTT.